This T cell receptor (beta chain) appears in the sequencing data of a study of blood T cell repertoires in COVID-19. Looking at the study overall: Sites across the United States, Italy and Spain contributed samples from acute and convalescent COVID-19. In each case, the material was cDNA or gDNA derived from T cells, B-cell-depleted T cells, or PBMCs.

The germline V and J ends were trimmed by 3 bases and 1 base, with 12 bases remaining between them. This CDR3 region has 16 residues. CDR1 is LGHDT, CDR2 YNNKEL, per germline (reference sequence). As handled by the study authors: Amplified reference gene primers provided the basis for estimating nucleated cell counts. Sequencing used immunoSEQ multiplex PCR; TCRdb keeps in-frame clones, though not all of them. That table is the source of V, J and clone size, and D and trimming were worked out from the DNA. The data contain roughly 57,000 clones, approximately 80% of them singletons. The specimen was peripheral blood. This sequence was found in a man between 70 and 80 years old with active or convalescent COVID-19. The chain couples TRBV3-1 (or the pseudogene TRBV3-2) to TRBJ2-2; D perhaps matches TRBD2 (6 bases). The CDR3 loop is CASSQGTWGNTGELFF. CDR3 DNA sequence: TGTGCCAGCAGCCAGGGGACTTGGGGGAACACCGGGGAGCTGTTTTTT.